This T cell receptor beta chain comes out of a study of blood T cells in healthy people across ages. This clonotype was counted only a few times. Its antigen is not identified. Through a sample-barcoded 5' primer and a J-beta primer mix, a second PCR was run for roughly 7 to 12 cycles. From the 5' RACE reads, TCRdb called clonotypes with MiXCR, one entry per CDR3 protein. The sample holds about 800,000 distinct CDR3 sequences, approximately 25% seen once. Findings and limits, study-wide: Naive T cell percentage by flow cytometry tracked strongly with beta diversity.

The same sample was also studied in work on T cells of mothers and their children. As that study records: Similar effects of thymic selection on TCR recombination output were recorded in related and unrelated pairs.

Sequencing was carried out using blood. The clonotype was recovered from a boy younger than 18 in good health.

The CDR3 protein is CASSYIVGKKPGELFF. DNA of the CDR3: TGTGCCAGCAGTTACATAGTAGGGAAGAAACCCGGGGAGCTGTTTTTT. This chain connects TRBV6-2 or TRBV6-3 to TRBJ2-2; D remains unclear. This CDR3 has 16 amino acids. CDR1 is MNHEY and CDR2 is SVGEGT in the germline V gene. Trimming shortened V by 2 bases and J by 6 bases, and 16 bases separated the two germline ends.